This T cell receptor (beta chain) was sequenced during a study of shared clonotypes between healthy human individuals. Study background: The donor group consisted of two women and a few men, aged 18 to 49.

Naive CD8 cells lacked CD45RO, underwent positive selection for CCR7 and left out terminally differentiated effector memory CD45RA+ cells. Worth noting for this clone: As yet, its antigen is unknown.

Assay: immunoSEQ multiplex PCR; the TCRdb copy retains only in-frame clones and omits some. The table lists roughly 590,000 clones, just under 97% of them singletons, with 0.085% to 0.11% in the top ten. Study conclusions and caveats: The authors expected sequencing depth to affect clonotype sharing among donors. On the whole, naive subsets had larger estimated richness than memory subsets had. Among non-shared clonotypes, generation probabilities were lower than among those shared by all four donors.

The sequence was collected from a woman younger than 45 in good health. The sample taken for sequencing was naive CD8+ T cells sorted from blood.

CDR3 bases: TGTGCCAGCAGTTTAGGGACGTCCTCCTACAATGAGCAGTTCTTC. It translates to CASSLGTSSYNEQFF. The J gene is TRBJ2-1, the V gene TRBV28, with D possibly being TRBD1 or TRBD2 (5 bases each). The CDR3 runs to 15 residues. V was pared by 2 bases and J by 0 bases, with 8 bases between. Germline CDR1 reads MDHEN; CDR2 reads SYDVKM.